This is a list of T cell receptor beta chains from one sample in a study of CD8 T cells in ankylosing spondylitis. In TCRdb, the 5' RACE reads were re-called with MiXCR into one record per CDR3 protein. The sample includes roughly 250,000 distinct CDR3 sequences, around 9.2% of them seen just once. Sequenced: blood, either unsorted or a sorted T cell fraction (not recorded which). Source of these receptors: a male donor with ankylosing spondylitis or in good health (not recorded which). Both conserved end residues are part of each CDR3. Fields, in order: D gene, clone size, J gene, V gene, CDR3 protein, CDR3 DNA. D genes are given only for firm matches. Only part of the rows carry a size: once, few, many, or a class if the clone is expanded.

d_gene: NA; abundance: many; j_gene: TRBJ1-5; v_gene: TRBV27; CDR3aa: CASSGGLNSNQPQHF; CDR3nt: TGTGCCAGCAGTGGGGGGCTTAATAGCAATCAGCCCCAGCATTTT
d_gene: TRBD1; abundance: many; j_gene: TRBJ2-7; v_gene: TRBV18; CDR3aa: CASSPGQGPYEQYF; CDR3nt: TGTGCCAGCAGTCCGGGACAGGGTCCCTACGAGCAGTACTTC
d_gene: TRBD2; abundance: few; j_gene: TRBJ2-3; v_gene: TRBV5-8; CDR3aa: CASSLALTSGGPDTQYF; CDR3nt: TGTGCCAGCAGCTTGGCCCTGACTAGCGGGGGGCCAGATACGCAGTATTTT
d_gene: NA; abundance: NA; j_gene: TRBJ2-2; v_gene: TRBV3-1; CDR3aa: CASSPRRAAGELFF; CDR3nt: TGTGCCAGCAGCCCTAGGCGAGCGGCCGGGGAGCTGTTTTTT
d_gene: NA; abundance: many; j_gene: TRBJ2-1; v_gene: TRBV7-2; CDR3aa: CASSQRAVSSYNEQFF; CDR3nt: TGTGCCAGCAGCCAAAGAGCGGTTAGCTCCTACAATGAGCAGTTCTTC
d_gene: NA; abundance: NA; j_gene: TRBJ2-1; v_gene: TRBV7-2; CDR3aa: CASSSRQAGYQFF; CDR3nt: TGTGCCAGCAGCTCCAGACAGGCCGGATACCAGTTCTTC
d_gene: TRBD1; abundance: many; j_gene: TRBJ1-2; v_gene: TRBV6-1; CDR3aa: CASSQGQGFGYTF; CDR3nt: TGTGCCAGCAGTCAGGGACAGGGGTTTGGCTACACCTTC
d_gene: TRBD2; abundance: many; j_gene: TRBJ2-1; v_gene: TRBV7-2; CDR3aa: CASSPSGGTSYNEQFF; CDR3nt: TGTGCCAGCAGTCCGAGCGGGGGCACTTCCTACAATGAGCAGTTCTTC
d_gene: NA; abundance: NA; j_gene: TRBJ1-1; v_gene: TRBV5-8; CDR3aa: CASSGGQIMNTEAFF; CDR3nt: TGTGCCAGCAGCGGAGGACAGATCATGAACACTGAAGCTTTCTTT
d_gene: NA; abundance: many; j_gene: TRBJ2-7; v_gene: TRBV27; CDR3aa: CASSLKGRSYEQYF; CDR3nt: TGTGCCAGCAGTTTAAAAGGGAGGTCCTACGAGCAGTACTTC
d_gene: TRBD2; abundance: many; j_gene: TRBJ2-5; v_gene: TRBV20-1; CDR3aa: CSARDPQREGETQYF; CDR3nt: TGCAGTGCTAGAGATCCCCAGCGGGAGGGTGAGACCCAGTACTTC
d_gene: NA; abundance: many; j_gene: TRBJ2-7; v_gene: TRBV5-1; CDR3aa: CASSLTTLGGSYEQYF; CDR3nt: TGCGCCAGCAGCTTGACGACATTGGGGGGATCCTACGAGCAGTACTTC
d_gene: NA; abundance: many; j_gene: TRBJ2-3; v_gene: TRBV6-2/TRBV6-3; CDR3aa: CASSSGARGLKADTQYF; CDR3nt: TGTGCCAGCAGCTCCGGGGCCCGCGGGCTTAAGGCAGATACGCAGTATTTT
d_gene: TRBD2; abundance: many; j_gene: TRBJ2-1; v_gene: TRBV20-1; CDR3aa: CSAERGARYNEQFF; CDR3nt: TGCAGTGCCGAGCGGGGGGCACGATACAATGAGCAGTTCTTC
d_gene: NA; abundance: many; j_gene: TRBJ1-2; v_gene: TRBV6-1; CDR3aa: CASSPGLNYGYTF; CDR3nt: TGTGCCAGCAGCCCAGGCCTAAACTATGGCTACACCTTC
d_gene: NA; abundance: many; j_gene: TRBJ2-2; v_gene: TRBV12-3/TRBV12-4; CDR3aa: CASSLVVQVDTPNTGELFF; CDR3nt: TGTGCCAGCAGTTTAGTCGTGCAGGTAGATACCCCAAACACCGGGGAGCTGTTTTTT
d_gene: NA; abundance: many; j_gene: TRBJ1-6; v_gene: TRBV20-1; CDR3aa: CSANRPNSPLHF; CDR3nt: TGCAGTGCTAACAGGCCTAATTCACCCCTCCACTTT
d_gene: NA; abundance: many; j_gene: TRBJ2-7; v_gene: TRBV7-9; CDR3aa: CASSPPVGFSYEQYF; CDR3nt: TGTGCCAGCAGCCCCCCGGTAGGCTTCTCCTACGAGCAGTACTTC
d_gene: NA; abundance: many; j_gene: TRBJ2-2; v_gene: TRBV4-3; CDR3aa: CASSHQGRNTGELFF; CDR3nt: TGCGCCAGCAGCCACCAGGGGCGGAACACCGGGGAGCTGTTTTTT
d_gene: TRBD1; abundance: many; j_gene: TRBJ1-1; v_gene: TRBV7-2; CDR3aa: CASSSGQGTEAFF; CDR3nt: TGTGCCAGCAGCTCCGGACAGGGCACTGAAGCTTTCTTT
d_gene: NA; abundance: many; j_gene: TRBJ2-1; v_gene: TRBV10-1; CDR3aa: CASSPSAVTEQFF; CDR3nt: TGCGCCAGCAGCCCCAGCGCGGTTACTGAGCAGTTCTTC
d_gene: NA; abundance: many; j_gene: TRBJ1-2; v_gene: TRBV29-1; CDR3aa: CSSSTEYYGYTF; CDR3nt: TGCAGCTCGTCGACAGAGTACTATGGCTACACCTTC
d_gene: TRBD1; abundance: many; j_gene: TRBJ1-2; v_gene: TRBV7-3; CDR3aa: CASSLDRGSYTF; CDR3nt: TGTGCCAGCAGCTTAGACAGGGGGAGCTACACCTTC
d_gene: NA; abundance: many; j_gene: TRBJ2-3; v_gene: TRBV7-2; CDR3aa: CASSFLRDSSTDTQYF; CDR3nt: TGTGCCAGCAGCTTCCTGAGGGACTCTAGCACAGATACGCAGTATTTT
d_gene: NA; abundance: many; j_gene: TRBJ1-5; v_gene: TRBV6-1; CDR3aa: CASSNNRILAGGNQPQHF; CDR3nt: TGTGCCAGCAGTAATAACCGGATTCTCGCCGGAGGCAATCAGCCCCAGCATTTT
d_gene: NA; abundance: NA; j_gene: TRBJ1-5; v_gene: TRBV20-1; CDR3aa: CSGAGAPDEPQHF; CDR3nt: TGCAGTGGGGCAGGGGCCCCGGACGAGCCCCAGCATTTT
d_gene: NA; abundance: many; j_gene: TRBJ2-1; v_gene: TRBV2; CDR3aa: CASSEARGHEQFF; CDR3nt: TGTGCCAGCAGTGAAGCGCGCGGCCATGAGCAGTTCTTC
d_gene: NA; abundance: many; j_gene: TRBJ2-7; v_gene: TRBV5-1; CDR3aa: CASSRTFGGSYEQYF; CDR3nt: TGCGCCAGCAGCAGAACTTTCGGGGGATCCTACGAGCAGTACTTC
d_gene: TRBD1; abundance: many; j_gene: TRBJ1-1; v_gene: TRBV6-2/TRBV6-3; CDR3aa: CASRFPQGAAFF; CDR3nt: TGTGCCAGCAGATTCCCCCAGGGGGCGGCTTTCTTT
d_gene: NA; abundance: NA; j_gene: TRBJ1-1; v_gene: TRBV4-3; CDR3aa: CASSQDYTTMNTEAFF; CDR3nt: TGCGCCAGCAGCCAAGATTATACGACTATGAACACTGAAGCTTTCTTT
d_gene: NA; abundance: many; j_gene: TRBJ2-3; v_gene: TRBV15; CDR3aa: CATSRAGSTDTQYF; CDR3nt: TGTGCCACCAGCAGGGCGGGCTCCACAGATACGCAGTATTTT
d_gene: NA; abundance: NA; j_gene: TRBJ1-2; v_gene: TRBV27; CDR3aa: CASSFSLNYGYTF; CDR3nt: TGTGCCAGCAGTTTCAGTCTTAACTATGGCTACACCTTC
d_gene: TRBD2; abundance: NA; j_gene: TRBJ2-6; v_gene: TRBV19; CDR3aa: CASSSGGLETTGAGANVLTF; CDR3nt: TGTGCCAGTAGTTCCGGAGGACTAGAGACCACTGGGGCTGGGGCCAACGTCCTGACTTTC
d_gene: NA; abundance: many; j_gene: TRBJ2-5; v_gene: TRBV6-5; CDR3aa: CASSYSGGQTQYF; CDR3nt: TGTGCCAGCAGTTACTCAGGAGGGCAGACCCAGTACTTC
d_gene: NA; abundance: few; j_gene: TRBJ2-5; v_gene: TRBV5-5; CDR3aa: CASSSLTGTETQYF; CDR3nt: TGTGCCAGCAGCTCTCTAACAGGGACCGAGACCCAGTACTTC
d_gene: NA; abundance: many; j_gene: TRBJ1-4; v_gene: TRBV5-6; CDR3aa: CASSLEVGHLFF; CDR3nt: TGTGCCAGCAGCTTGGAGGTCGGACACCTGTTTTTT
d_gene: TRBD1; abundance: many; j_gene: TRBJ2-1; v_gene: TRBV5-1; CDR3aa: CASSLRTGDNEQFF; CDR3nt: TGCGCCAGCAGCTTGAGGACAGGGGATAATGAGCAGTTCTTC
d_gene: NA; abundance: few; j_gene: TRBJ1-6; v_gene: TRBV20-1; CDR3aa: CSASSGLSVGPLHF; CDR3nt: TGCAGTGCTAGTTCCGGGCTCAGCGTTGGACCCCTCCACTTT
d_gene: NA; abundance: many; j_gene: TRBJ2-4; v_gene: TRBV15; CDR3aa: CATSRALDIAKNIQYF; CDR3nt: TGTGCCACCAGCAGAGCGTTAGATATAGCCAAAAACATTCAGTACTTC
d_gene: NA; abundance: NA; j_gene: TRBJ1-1; v_gene: TRBV30; CDR3aa: CASIGVRSTEAFF; CDR3nt: TGTGCCTCGATAGGGGTCAGGTCCACTGAAGCTTTCTTT
d_gene: NA; abundance: many; j_gene: TRBJ2-3; v_gene: TRBV5-6; CDR3aa: CASSLRGATDTQYF; CDR3nt: TGTGCCAGCAGCTTGCGGGGGGCGACAGATACGCAGTATTTT
d_gene: NA; abundance: few; j_gene: TRBJ2-5; v_gene: TRBV7-2; CDR3aa: CASSLVGLASETQYF; CDR3nt: TGTGCCAGCAGCTTAGTGGGGCTCGCTTCAGAGACCCAGTACTTC
d_gene: NA; abundance: NA; j_gene: TRBJ2-5; v_gene: TRBV9; CDR3aa: CASSVAAIGGETQYF; CDR3nt: TGTGCCAGCAGCGTAGCGGCTATTGGGGGAGAGACCCAGTACTTC
d_gene: TRBD1; abundance: many; j_gene: TRBJ2-2; v_gene: TRBV10-3; CDR3aa: CAISLGQGRTGELFF; CDR3nt: TGTGCCATCAGTCTTGGACAGGGACGGACCGGGGAGCTGTTTTTT
d_gene: TRBD2; abundance: many; j_gene: TRBJ2-7; v_gene: TRBV3-1; CDR3aa: CASSPGLGLYEQYF; CDR3nt: TGTGCCAGCAGCCCGGGACTAGGTCTCTACGAGCAGTACTTC
d_gene: NA; abundance: many; j_gene: TRBJ2-1; v_gene: TRBV19; CDR3aa: CASSIVLGGTDEQFF; CDR3nt: TGTGCCAGTAGTATAGTGCTAGGTGGGACGGATGAGCAGTTCTTC
d_gene: NA; abundance: few; j_gene: TRBJ1-2; v_gene: TRBV6-1; CDR3aa: CASRGATANYGYTF; CDR3nt: TGTGCCAGCAGAGGGGCTACAGCTAACTATGGCTACACCTTC
d_gene: TRBD2; abundance: many; j_gene: TRBJ2-1; v_gene: TRBV4-3; CDR3aa: CASSQDRAGHYNEQFF; CDR3nt: TGCGCCAGCAGCCAAGATCGAGCGGGGCATTACAATGAGCAGTTCTTC
d_gene: TRBD1; abundance: few; j_gene: TRBJ2-3; v_gene: TRBV30; CDR3aa: CAWTQGQGATDTQYF; CDR3nt: TGTGCCTGGACACAGGGGCAGGGGGCAACAGATACGCAGTATTTT
d_gene: TRBD1; abundance: NA; j_gene: TRBJ2-7; v_gene: TRBV6-2/TRBV6-3; CDR3aa: CASTNFTGTDSYEQYF; CDR3nt: TGTGCCAGCACTAACTTTACCGGGACAGACTCCTACGAGCAGTACTTC
d_gene: TRBD2; abundance: many; j_gene: TRBJ2-7; v_gene: TRBV7-9; CDR3aa: CASSLYAGGEQYF; CDR3nt: TGTGCCAGCAGCTTATATGCGGGAGGCGAGCAGTACTTC
d_gene: TRBD2; abundance: many; j_gene: TRBJ2-1; v_gene: TRBV19; CDR3aa: CATSPLAEYNEQFF; CDR3nt: TGTGCCACGTCCCCACTAGCGGAGTACAATGAGCAGTTCTTC
d_gene: TRBD2; abundance: many; j_gene: TRBJ2-2; v_gene: TRBV9; CDR3aa: CASSGAGSNTGELFF; CDR3nt: TGTGCCAGCAGCGGAGCGGGGAGTAACACCGGGGAGCTGTTTTTT